A selection of T cell receptor beta chains follows, all from one sample in a study of T cell responses to AZD1222 COVID-19 vaccine. This table comes from immunoSEQ multiplex PCR, and its TCRdb copy is limited to in-frame clones, with some not included. The sample shows around 50,000 clones, about 88% of them seen only once. Sequencing used peripheral blood, obtained on day 0 of AZD1222 vaccination. The receptors were sampled from an adult in good health. Each CDR3 is given without its conserved first and last residue.

V	J	CDR3
TRBV20-1	TRBJ1-2	SASQSLLLPMNYT
TRBV24-1	TRBJ2-3	ATSETDTQY
TRBV29-1	TRBJ2-3	SARGSPSDTQY
TRBV4-1	TRBJ2-5	ASSQGLSSRSQETQY
TRBV5-1	TRBJ2-7	ASSLAARGQASSYEQY
TRBV5-8	TRBJ2-5	ASSLKTQY
TRBV25-1	TRBJ1-2	ASSERRQNYGYT
TRBV5-5	TRBJ1-6	ASSLGPHSPLH
TRBV7-2	TRBJ1-2	ASSPAGGDYGYT
TRBV6-8	TRBJ2-7	ASRRRYYEQY
TRBV6-2/TRBV6-3	TRBJ2-1	ASSYPRSGGRDEQF
TRBV19	TRBJ2-1	ASRTGWGVEQF
TRBV6-5	TRBJ1-1	ASRPTGKLNTEAF
TRBV5-1	TRBJ2-5	ASSLGTVAAEKETQY
TRBV28	TRBJ2-7	ASSLWSTKLYEQY
TRBV9	TRBJ2-1	ASSVLRGTDNEQF
TRBV2	TRBJ2-3	ASSYGRADTQY
TRBV12-5	TRBJ1-3	ASGSPAGTGNTIY
TRBV27	TRBJ1-1	ASRKDRVTEAF
TRBV5-4	TRBJ2-4	ASSAPTGAKNIQY
TRBV7-2	TRBJ1-6	ASTSFGGGSSYNSPLH
TRBV6-5	TRBJ2-6	ASSYGSGANVLT
TRBV27	TRBJ2-1	ASSLEIPTTSGYYNEQF
TRBV9	TRBJ1-2	ASSERTVYGYT
TRBV7-6	TRBJ1-4	ASSLEGPGGNEKLF
TRBV15	TRBJ1-3	ATSRDRGTGRGNTIY
TRBV24-1	TRBJ2-5	ATSDVRGGQY
TRBV5-4	TRBJ1-2	ASSLIAGNYGYT
TRBV9	TRBJ1-2	ASSVSPTLQGSTYGYT
TRBV5-4	TRBJ2-5	ASSFVSEETQY
TRBV6-6	TRBJ2-2	ASSRTGGTGELF
TRBV7-9	TRBJ1-2	ASSLGRETNYGYT
TRBV29-1	TRBJ2-7	SVEEGQGAAYEQY
TRBV29-1	TRBJ2-7	SVEGQGYEQY
TRBV6-5	TRBJ1-3	ASSYDFGGNTIY
TRBV7-8	TRBJ1-5	ASTERDSNQPQH
TRBV6-5	TRBJ1-2	ASRGQSNYGYT
TRBV9	TRBJ1-1	ASSGLLGTEAF
TRBV4-1	TRBJ1-5	ASSQDPSGANSNQPQH
TRBV30	TRBJ2-7	AWEQGPYEQY
TRBV19	TRBJ1-2	ASSRTVGYT
TRBV19	TRBJ1-5	ASRSGQSNQPQH
TRBV18	TRBJ1-1	ASSQQGVNTEAF
TRBV18	TRBJ1-6	ASSPPGYNSPLH
TRBV2	TRBJ2-7	ASSEEQGFSYEQY
TRBV27	TRBJ1-4	ASRGTGRGEKLF
TRBV10-2	TRBJ2-1	ASSESLTTSGRASSYNEQF
TRBV5-1	TRBJ2-5	ASSFEDRVGETQY
TRBV4-2	TRBJ1-2	ASSPNPGPLGRGYT
TRBV27	TRBJ2-2	ASSLAPFSRDRGAGELF
TRBV7-9	TRBJ2-7	ASTPGTPPEQY